Below are 5 T cell receptor beta chains sequenced from a single sample in a study of vaccination effects on CD4 cells after COVID-19. These receptors lack a known antigen. Profiling relied on immunoSEQ multiplex PCR, and the TCRdb table lists in-frame clones only, not all of them. The sample lists roughly 33,000 clones; around three quarters were seen once. Sequencing followed a ViraFEST assay step that expanded antigen-specific CD4+ T cells with viral peptide pools. Cultured cells yielded isolated CD4+ T cells after roughly 11 days. In the vaccine recipients, nucleocapsid antibodies were negative and there was no prior SARS-CoV-2 infection. The sequenced sample was CD4+ T cells from PBMCs cultured with HCoV-OC43 spike peptides, obtained before COVID-19 vaccination. The subset: HCoV-OC43 spike overlapping peptide pool stimulation. The receptor set was obtained from a human donor who received a COVID-19 vaccine.

CDR3 region: CASSTGTWDQPQHF. The CDR3 bases are TGTGCCAGTAGTACGGGGACCTGGGATCAGCCCCAGCATTTT. The V call is TRBV19, the J call TRBJ1-5; tentatively, D is TRBD1 (5 bases). With 4 bases removed from V and 5 bases from J, the gap between germline ends came to 12 bases. This CDR3 has 14 residues. Looked up from germline, CDR1 is LNHDA and CDR2 is SQIVND (reference sequence).

The CDR3 nucleotides are TGCAGCGTTGAAGAAGGCGTGGCCACTGAAGCTTTCTTT. This encodes CSVEEGVATEAFF. The chain is built from TRBV29-1 and TRBJ1-1, with no clear D. The CDR3 has 13 amino acids. With 0 bases removed from V and 4 bases from J, the gap between germline ends came to 9 bases. In germline, CDR1 is SQVTM, CDR2 ANQGSEA.

CDR3 amino acids: CASTTTANTEAFF. The CDR3 DNA reads TGTGCCAGTACCACGACAGCGAACACTGAAGCTTTCTTT. The chain links TRBV19 to TRBJ1-1; D is perhaps TRBD1 (5 bases). V shed 7 bases and J shed 1 base, with 10 bases lying between them. CDR3 length: 13 residues. Germline V gene sequence: CDR1 LNHDA, CDR2 SQIVND (reference sequence).

The genes are TRBV28 and TRBJ2-2; TRBD2 agrees at 8 bases. CDR3 size: 16 residues. The trim removed 3 bases at V and 9 bases at J, leaving 12 bases unmatched. CDR1 and CDR2 from the germline V gene are MDHEN and SYDVKM. The CDR3 is CASSLLATSVGRELFF. In nucleotides, the CDR3 is TGTGCCAGCAGTTTGTTGGCGACTAGCGTCGGCAGGGAGCTGTTTTTT.

This clone was counted a few times. This chain uses TRBV7-9 with TRBJ2-1, with 8 bases aligning to TRBD2. Germline CDR1 SEHNR, CDR2 FQNEAQ (reference sequence). This CDR3 contains 15 residues. V gave up 8 bases and J gave up 1 base; unmatched junction bases: 7. DNA for the CDR3: TGTGCCAGCGCGTCTCGGGGGGGATCCTACAATGAGCAGTTCTTC. Protein: CASASRGGSYNEQFF.